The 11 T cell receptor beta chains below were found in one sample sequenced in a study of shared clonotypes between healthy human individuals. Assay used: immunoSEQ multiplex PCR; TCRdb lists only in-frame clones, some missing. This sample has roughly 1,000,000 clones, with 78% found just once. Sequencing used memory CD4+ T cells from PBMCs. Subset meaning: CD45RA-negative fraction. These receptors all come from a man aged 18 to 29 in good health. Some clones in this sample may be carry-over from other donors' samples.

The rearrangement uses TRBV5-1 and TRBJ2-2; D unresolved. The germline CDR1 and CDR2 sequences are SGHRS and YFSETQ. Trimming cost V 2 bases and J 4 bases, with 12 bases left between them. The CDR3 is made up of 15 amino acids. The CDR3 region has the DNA TGCGCCAGCAGCTTTGGGGAAAGGAGCACCGGGGAGCTGTTTTTT. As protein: CASSFGERSTGELFF.

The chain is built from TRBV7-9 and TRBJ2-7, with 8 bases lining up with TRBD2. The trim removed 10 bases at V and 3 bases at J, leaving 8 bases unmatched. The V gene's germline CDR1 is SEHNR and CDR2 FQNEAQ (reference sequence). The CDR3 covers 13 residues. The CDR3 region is CATQGLEGYEQYF. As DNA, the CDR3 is TGTGCCACCCAGGGACTAGAGGGCTACGAGCAGTACTTC.

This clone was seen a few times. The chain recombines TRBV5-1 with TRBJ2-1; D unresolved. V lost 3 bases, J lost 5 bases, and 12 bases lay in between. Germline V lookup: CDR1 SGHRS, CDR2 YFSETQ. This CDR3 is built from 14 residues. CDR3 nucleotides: TGCGCCAGCAGCTCCCGGACGGTCCACAATGAGCAGTTCTTC. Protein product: CASSSRTVHNEQFF.

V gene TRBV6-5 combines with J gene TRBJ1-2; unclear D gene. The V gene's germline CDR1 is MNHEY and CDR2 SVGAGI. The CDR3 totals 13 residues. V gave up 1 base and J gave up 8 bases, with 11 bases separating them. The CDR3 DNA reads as TGTGCCAGCAGTTACTTCGAAGGTGGGGGCTACACCTTC. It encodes CASSYFEGGGYTF.

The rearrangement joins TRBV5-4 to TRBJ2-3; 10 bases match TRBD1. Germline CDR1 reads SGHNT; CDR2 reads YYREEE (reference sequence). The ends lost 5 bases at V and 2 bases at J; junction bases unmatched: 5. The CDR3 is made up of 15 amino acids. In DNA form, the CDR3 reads TGTGCCAGCAGGTCCGGGACAGGGGACACAGATACGCAGTATTTT. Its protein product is CASRSGTGDTDTQYF.

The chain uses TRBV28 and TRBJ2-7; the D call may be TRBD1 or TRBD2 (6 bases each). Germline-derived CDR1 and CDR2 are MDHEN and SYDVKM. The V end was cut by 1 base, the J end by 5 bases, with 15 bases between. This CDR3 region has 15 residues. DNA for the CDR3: TGTGCCAGCAGTTTATTGGGGGGCGATAAGAACGAGCAGTACTTC. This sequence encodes CASSLLGGDKNEQYF. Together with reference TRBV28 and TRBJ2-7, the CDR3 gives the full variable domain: DVKVTQSSRYLVKRTGEKVFLECVQDMDHENMFWYRQDPGLGLRLIYFSYDVKMKEKGDIPEGYSVSREKKERFSLILESASTNQTSMYLCASSLLGGDKNEQYFGPGTRLTVT.

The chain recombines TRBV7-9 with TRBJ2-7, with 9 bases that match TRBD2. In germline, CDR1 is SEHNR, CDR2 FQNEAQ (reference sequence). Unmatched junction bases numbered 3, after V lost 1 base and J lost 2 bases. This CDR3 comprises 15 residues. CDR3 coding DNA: TGTGCCAGCAGCTTAGGGGCGGGAGGGGCCTACGAGCAGTACTTC. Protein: CASSLGAGGAYEQYF.

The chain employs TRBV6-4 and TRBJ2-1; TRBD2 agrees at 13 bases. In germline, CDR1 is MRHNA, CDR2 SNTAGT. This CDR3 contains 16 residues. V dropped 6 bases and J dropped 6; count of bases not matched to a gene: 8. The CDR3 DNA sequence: TGTGCCAGCAGCCGGACTAGCGGGAGTATCGGCAATGAGCAGTTCTTC. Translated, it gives CASSRTSGSIGNEQFF.

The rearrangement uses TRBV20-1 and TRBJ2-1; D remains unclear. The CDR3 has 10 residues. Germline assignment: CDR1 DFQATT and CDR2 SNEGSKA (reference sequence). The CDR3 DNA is TGCTCGATGCTAGAGGCTGAGCAGTTCTTC. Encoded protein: CSMLEAEQFF.

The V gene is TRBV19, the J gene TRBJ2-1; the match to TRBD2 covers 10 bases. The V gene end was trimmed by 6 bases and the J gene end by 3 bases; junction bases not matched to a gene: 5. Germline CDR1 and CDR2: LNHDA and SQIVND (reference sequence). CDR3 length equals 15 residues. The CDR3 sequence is CASSRGLADYNEQFF. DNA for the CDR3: TGTGCCAGTAGCAGAGGACTAGCGGACTACAATGAGCAGTTCTTC.

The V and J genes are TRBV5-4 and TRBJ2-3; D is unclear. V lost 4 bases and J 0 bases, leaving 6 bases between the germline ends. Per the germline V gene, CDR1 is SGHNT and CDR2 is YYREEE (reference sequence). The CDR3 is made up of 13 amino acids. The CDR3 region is CASSISSTDTQYF. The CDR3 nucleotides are TGTGCCAGCAGCATATCTAGCACAGATACGCAGTATTTT.